This entry features one T cell receptor (beta chain) sequence. The V and J ends lost 3 bases and 7 bases, in that order; junction bases with no gene match: 3. Germline assignment: CDR1 MNHEY and CDR2 SMNVEV (reference sequence). The CDR3 extends over 13 amino acids. This sample is drawn from a study of cytomegalovirus exposure and HLA in healthy donors. Across the study: The early release's HLA-typed donors yielded tens of millions of unique TCRs. Caucasian-associated ancestry cluster membership applied to less than 85% of a few hundred genotyped donors.

The donors gave bone marrow, and they were healthy. The PCR was carried out with 60 Vbeta primers and 13 Jbeta primers. Generated by immunoSEQ multiplex PCR, the TCRdb table keeps only in-frame clones and is missing some. The sample has approximately 70,000 clones; around 69% are singletons. The clonotype comes from a human donor in good health. Sequenced sample: PBMCs. The V and J genes are TRBV27 and TRBJ1-1; 9 bases agree with TRBD1. The CDR3 loop reads CASSLGQGYEAFF. The CDR3 DNA sequence: TGTGCCAGCAGTTTGGGACAGGGCTATGAAGCTTTCTTT.